This T cell receptor (beta chain) was recorded in a study of T cells in Graves' hyperthyroidism and ophthalmopathy. Study-wide results and caveats: Most thyroid clonotypes with frequency above 0.001 were detected in blood.

When ophthalmopathy did not progress within 18 months, Graves' hyperthyroidism was considered stable. Hyperthyroidism, newly diagnosed and lasting under 2 months, affected patients aged 18 to 65. Clinicians diagnosed patients from clinical symptoms, serum thyroxine and TRAb, thyroid ultrasound and orbital computed tomography. There are 18 residues in the CDR3. V lost 7 bases to trimming and J lost 2 bases; unmatched junction nucleotides: 11. Germline CDR1 is SNHLY and CDR2 is FYNNEI. RNA transcripts provided the source from which TCR beta CDR3 regions were amplified. The TCR CDR3 first-round RT-PCR relied on the HTBI primer set. Using its own MiXCR run on the multiplex PCR reads, TCRdb lists one record per CDR3 protein. Of approximately 590,000 distinct CDR3 sequences in the sample, about a sixth were seen once. This clonotype was detected many times. Its antigen is not identified.

Material: blood. V gene TRBV2 combines with J gene TRBJ2-4; 13 bases are shared with TRBD2. This TCR came from a woman aged 30 to 39 with Graves' hyperthyroidism. The CDR3 DNA reads as TGTGCCAGCACTGGACTAGCGGGAGTTGGGGAGACCAAAAACATTCAGTACTTC. It codes for CASTGLAGVGETKNIQYF.